This T cell receptor beta chain came from a study of shared clonotypes between healthy human individuals. As for the study in general: Each donor contributed plates that comprised three CD4 naive, three CD4 memory, two CD8 naive and one CD8 memory.

Trimming shortened V by 3 bases and J by 6 bases, and 2 bases separated the two germline ends. The germline gives CDR1 KGHSH, CDR2 LQKENI. The CDR3 is made up of 11 amino acids. As regards this clone: The sample contains more than one DNA sequence encoding this CDR3.

For sorted subsets, 150 to 250 ng DNA per replicate equaled around 28,000 T cell genomes. Using immunoSEQ multiplex PCR, the repertoire was profiled, and TCRdb retains in-frame clones only, with some absent. This table holds about 1.1 million clones, around three quarters found once. The chain carries TRBV18 and TRBJ1-4; unclear D gene. The source is a man between 18 and 29 years old in good health. Some clones in this sample may be carry-over from other donors' samples. The material sequenced was memory CD4+ T cells from PBMCs. The subset was: CD45RA-negative fraction. The DNA of the CDR3 is TGTGCCAGCTCACCGGATGAAAAACTGTTTTTT. This sequence encodes CASSPDEKLFF.